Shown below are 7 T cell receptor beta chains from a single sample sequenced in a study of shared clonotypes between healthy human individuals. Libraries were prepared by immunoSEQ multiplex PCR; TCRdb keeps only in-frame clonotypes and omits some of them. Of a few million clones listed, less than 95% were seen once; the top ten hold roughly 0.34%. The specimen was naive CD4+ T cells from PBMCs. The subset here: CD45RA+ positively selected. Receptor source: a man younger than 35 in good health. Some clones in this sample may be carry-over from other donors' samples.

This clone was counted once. The CDR3 DNA reads TGTGCCAGCAGTGTGGCGGGAGGGCCTTTCGAGACCCAGTACTTC. Translated, it gives CASSVAGGPFETQYF. This rearrangement joins TRBV2 to TRBJ2-5; 9 bases fit TRBD2. Germline CDR1 SNHLY, CDR2 FYNNEI. This CDR3 is 15 amino acids long. After removal of 4 bases from V and 5 bases from J, the junction contained 8 bases not matched to a gene. The full variable domain, completed using reference TRBV2 and TRBJ2-5, is EPEVTQTPSHQVTQMGQEVILRCVPISNHLYFYWYRQILGQKVEFLVSFYNNEISEKSEIFDDQFSVERPDGSNFTLKIRSTKLEDSAMYFCASSVAGGPFETQYFGPGTRLLVL.

The CDR3 nucleotides are TGTGCCAGCAACCCCGAGGTCAATCAGCCCCAGCATTTT. Residues: CASNPEVNQPQHF. The chain joins TRBV5-5 to TRBJ1-5; D unclear. The CDR3 length is 13 residues. Trimming took off 6 bases at V and 3 bases at J, with 10 bases between the two ends. Germline CDR1 is SGHKS and CDR2 is YYEKEE (reference sequence).

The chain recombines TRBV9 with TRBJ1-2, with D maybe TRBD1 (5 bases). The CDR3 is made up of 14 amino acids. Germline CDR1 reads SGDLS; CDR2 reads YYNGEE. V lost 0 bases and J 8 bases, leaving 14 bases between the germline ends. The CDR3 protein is CASSVEGDSDGYTF. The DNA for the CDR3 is TGTGCCAGCAGCGTAGAAGGGGATTCGGACGGCTACACCTTC.

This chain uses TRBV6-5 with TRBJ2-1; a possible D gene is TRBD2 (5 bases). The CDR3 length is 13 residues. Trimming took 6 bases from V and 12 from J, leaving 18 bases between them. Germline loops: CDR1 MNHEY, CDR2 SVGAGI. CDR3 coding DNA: TGTGCCAGCAGCCGGTCTAGCATGAAGGGGCAGTTCTTC. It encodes CASSRSSMKGQFF.

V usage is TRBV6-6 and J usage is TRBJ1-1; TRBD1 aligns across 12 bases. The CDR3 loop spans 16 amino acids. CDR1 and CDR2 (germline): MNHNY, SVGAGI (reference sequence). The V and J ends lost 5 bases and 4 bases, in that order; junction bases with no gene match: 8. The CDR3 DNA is TGTGCCAGCAGTAACCCGGGACAGGGGGCGCGCACTGAAGCTTTCTTT. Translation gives CASSNPGQGARTEAFF.

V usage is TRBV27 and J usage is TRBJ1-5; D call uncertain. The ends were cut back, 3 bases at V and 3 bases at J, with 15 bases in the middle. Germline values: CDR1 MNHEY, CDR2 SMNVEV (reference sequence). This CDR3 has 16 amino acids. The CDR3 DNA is TGTGCCAGCAGTTTGAGTACACCTCTACCCAATCAGCCCCAGCATTTT. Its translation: CASSLSTPLPNQPQHF.

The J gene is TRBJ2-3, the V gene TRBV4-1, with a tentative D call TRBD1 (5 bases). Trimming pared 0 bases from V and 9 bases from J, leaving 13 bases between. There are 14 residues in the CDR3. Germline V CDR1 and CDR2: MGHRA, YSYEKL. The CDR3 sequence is CASSQESRAGTQYF. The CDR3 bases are TGCGCCAGCAGCCAAGAATCTCGGGCAGGGACGCAGTATTTT.